This TCR beta chain comes out of a study of radiotherapy plus CTLA-4 blockade in lung cancer. The table came from immunoSEQ multiplex PCR; TCRdb's copy has only in-frame clones and leaves some out. The repertoire includes roughly 88,000 clones, 83% of them detected once, and more than 0.75% sits in the top ten. This sequence was found in a human donor with non-small cell lung cancer who had stable disease on radiotherapy plus ipilimumab. Specimen: peripheral blood, collected from a patient treated with radiotherapy plus ipilimumab.

CDR3 amino acids: CSLGQGAYNEQFF. CDR3 DNA: TGCAGCCTCGGACAGGGCGCGTACAATGAGCAGTTCTTC. This sequence joins TRBV29-1 and TRBJ2-1, with 8 bases aligning to TRBD1. CDR1 is SQVTM and CDR2 is ANQGSEA in the germline V gene. CDR3 length: 13 amino acids. After removal of 8 bases from V and 4 bases from J, the junction contained 7 bases not matched to a gene.